The clone carrying this T cell receptor beta chain was recorded a few times. The antigen remains undetermined. The data are from a study of CD8 T cells in ankylosing spondylitis. By quantitative 5'-RACE with molecular barcodes, the TCR beta libraries were made. From the 5' RACE reads, TCRdb called clonotypes with MiXCR, one entry per CDR3 protein. The table includes 390,000 or so distinct CDR3 sequences, about a fifth detected once. Whole-study findings and limits: A motif in TCR beta, a set of roughly eight highly homologous variants, appeared characteristic of ankylosing spondylitis blood.

This clonotype originated in a male donor with ankylosing spondylitis. Sequencing was done on a sample of blood, either unsorted or a sorted T cell fraction (not recorded which).

DNA for the CDR3: TGTGCCAGCAGCCAAGGGGCAAGGAACACTGAAGCTTTCTTT. Its protein is CASSQGARNTEAFF. The chain employs TRBV4-2 and TRBJ1-1; no definite D call. From germline, CDR1 is LGHNA and CDR2 YNFKEQ. The CDR3 runs 14 residues. Trimming cost V 1 base and J 1 base, with 7 bases left between them.